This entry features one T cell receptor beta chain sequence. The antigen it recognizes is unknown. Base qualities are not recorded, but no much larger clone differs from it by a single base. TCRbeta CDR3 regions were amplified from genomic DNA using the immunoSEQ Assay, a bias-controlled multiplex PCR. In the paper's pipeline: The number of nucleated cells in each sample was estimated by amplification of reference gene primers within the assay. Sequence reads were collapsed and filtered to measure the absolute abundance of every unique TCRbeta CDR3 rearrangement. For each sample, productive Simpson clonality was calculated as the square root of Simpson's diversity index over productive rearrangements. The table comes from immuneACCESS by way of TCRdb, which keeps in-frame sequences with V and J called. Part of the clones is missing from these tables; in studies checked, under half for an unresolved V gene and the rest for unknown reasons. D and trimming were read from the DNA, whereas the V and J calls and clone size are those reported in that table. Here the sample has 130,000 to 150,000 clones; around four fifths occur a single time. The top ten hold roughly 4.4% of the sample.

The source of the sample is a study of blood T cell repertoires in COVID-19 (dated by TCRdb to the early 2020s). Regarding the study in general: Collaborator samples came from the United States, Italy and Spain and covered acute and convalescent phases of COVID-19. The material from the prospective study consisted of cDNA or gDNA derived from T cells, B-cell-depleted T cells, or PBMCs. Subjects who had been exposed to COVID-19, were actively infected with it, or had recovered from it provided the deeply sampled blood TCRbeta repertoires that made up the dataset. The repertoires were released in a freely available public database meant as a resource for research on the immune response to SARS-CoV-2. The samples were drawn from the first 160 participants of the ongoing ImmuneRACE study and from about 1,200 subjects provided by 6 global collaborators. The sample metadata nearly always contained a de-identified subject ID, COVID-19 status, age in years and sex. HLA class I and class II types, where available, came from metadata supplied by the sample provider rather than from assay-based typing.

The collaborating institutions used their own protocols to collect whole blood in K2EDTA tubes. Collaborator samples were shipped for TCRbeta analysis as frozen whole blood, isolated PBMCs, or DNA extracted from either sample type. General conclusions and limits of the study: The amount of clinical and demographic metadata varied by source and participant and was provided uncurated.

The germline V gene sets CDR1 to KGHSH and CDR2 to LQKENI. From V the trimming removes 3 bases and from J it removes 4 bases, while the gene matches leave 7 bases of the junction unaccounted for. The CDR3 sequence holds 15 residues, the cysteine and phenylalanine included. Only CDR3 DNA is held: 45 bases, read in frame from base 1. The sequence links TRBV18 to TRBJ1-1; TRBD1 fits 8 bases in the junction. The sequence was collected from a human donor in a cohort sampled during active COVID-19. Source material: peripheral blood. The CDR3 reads CASSPNRQGSTEAFF. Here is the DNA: TGTGCCAGCTCACCTAATCGACAGGGGAGCACTGAAGCTTTCTTT.